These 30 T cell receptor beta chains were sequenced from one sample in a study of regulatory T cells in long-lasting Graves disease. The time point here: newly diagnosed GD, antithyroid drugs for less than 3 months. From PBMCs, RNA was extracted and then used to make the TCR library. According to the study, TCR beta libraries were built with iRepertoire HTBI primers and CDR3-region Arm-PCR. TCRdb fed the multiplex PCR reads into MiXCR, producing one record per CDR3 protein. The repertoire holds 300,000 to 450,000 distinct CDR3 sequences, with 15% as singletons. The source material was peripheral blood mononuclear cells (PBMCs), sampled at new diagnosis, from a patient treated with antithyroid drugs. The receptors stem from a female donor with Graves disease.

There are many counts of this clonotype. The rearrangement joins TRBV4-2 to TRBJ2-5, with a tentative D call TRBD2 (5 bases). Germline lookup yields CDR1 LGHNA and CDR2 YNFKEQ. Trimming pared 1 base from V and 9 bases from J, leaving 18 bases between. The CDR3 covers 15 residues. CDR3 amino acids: CASSQVENYSGSQYF. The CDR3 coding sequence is TGTGCCAGCAGCCAAGTGGAGAATTACAGCGGCTCCCAGTACTTC.

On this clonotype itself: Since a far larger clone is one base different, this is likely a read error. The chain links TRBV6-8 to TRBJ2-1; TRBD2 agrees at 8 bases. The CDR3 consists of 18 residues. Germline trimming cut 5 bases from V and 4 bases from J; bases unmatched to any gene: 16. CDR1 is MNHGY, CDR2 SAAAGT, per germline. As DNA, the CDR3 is TGTGCCAGCAGTCACGTTGGTTCGCGGGAGGCCATATACAATGAGCAGTTCTTC. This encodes CASSHVGSREAIYNEQFF.

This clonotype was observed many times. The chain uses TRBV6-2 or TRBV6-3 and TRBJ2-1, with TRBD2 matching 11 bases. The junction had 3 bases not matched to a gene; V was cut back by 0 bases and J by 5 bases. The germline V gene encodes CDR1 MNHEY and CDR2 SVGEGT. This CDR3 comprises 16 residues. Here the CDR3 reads CASSYSKTSGNNEQFF. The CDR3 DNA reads TGTGCCAGCAGTTACTCGAAGACTAGCGGGAACAATGAGCAGTTCTTC.

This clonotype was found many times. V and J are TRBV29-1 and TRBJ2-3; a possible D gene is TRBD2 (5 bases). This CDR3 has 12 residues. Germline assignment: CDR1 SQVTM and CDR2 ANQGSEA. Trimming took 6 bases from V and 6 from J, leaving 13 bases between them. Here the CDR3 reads CSVGLQRDTQYF. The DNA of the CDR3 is TGCAGCGTGGGTCTACAGCGGGATACGCAGTATTTT.

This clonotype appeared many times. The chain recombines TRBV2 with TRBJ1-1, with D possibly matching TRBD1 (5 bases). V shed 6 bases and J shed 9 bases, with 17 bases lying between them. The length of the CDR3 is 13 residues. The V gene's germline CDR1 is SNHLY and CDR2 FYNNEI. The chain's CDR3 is CASSDWGRNQAFF. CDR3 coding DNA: TGTGCCAGCAGCGACTGGGGGAGGAACCAAGCTTTCTTT.

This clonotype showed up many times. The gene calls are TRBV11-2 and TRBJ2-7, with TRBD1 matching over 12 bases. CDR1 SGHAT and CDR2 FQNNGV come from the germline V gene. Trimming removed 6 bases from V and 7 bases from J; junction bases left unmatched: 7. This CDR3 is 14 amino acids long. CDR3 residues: CASRPGQGALEQYF. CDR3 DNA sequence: TGTGCCAGCAGACCGGGACAGGGGGCTTTAGAGCAGTACTTC. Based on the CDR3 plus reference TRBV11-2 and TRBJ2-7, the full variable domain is EAGVAQSPRYKIIEKRQSVAFWCNPISGHATLYWYQQILGQGPKLLIQFQNNGVVDDSQLPKDRFSAERLKGVDSTLKIQPAKLEDSAVYLCASRPGQGALEQYFGPGTRLTVT.

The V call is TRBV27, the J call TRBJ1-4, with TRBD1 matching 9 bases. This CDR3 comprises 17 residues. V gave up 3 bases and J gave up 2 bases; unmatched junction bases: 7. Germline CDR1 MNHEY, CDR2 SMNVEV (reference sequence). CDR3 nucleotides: TGTGCCAGCAGTTTCACCGGGACAGGGCTTACTAATGAAAAACTGTTTTTT. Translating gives CASSFTGTGLTNEKLFF.

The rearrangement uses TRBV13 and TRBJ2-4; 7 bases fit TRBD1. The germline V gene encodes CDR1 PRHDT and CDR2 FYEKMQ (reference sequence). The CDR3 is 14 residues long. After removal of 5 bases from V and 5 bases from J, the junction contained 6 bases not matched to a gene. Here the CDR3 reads CASSVPTGQNIQYF. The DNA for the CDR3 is TGTGCCAGCAGCGTCCCGACAGGGCAAAACATTCAGTACTTC.

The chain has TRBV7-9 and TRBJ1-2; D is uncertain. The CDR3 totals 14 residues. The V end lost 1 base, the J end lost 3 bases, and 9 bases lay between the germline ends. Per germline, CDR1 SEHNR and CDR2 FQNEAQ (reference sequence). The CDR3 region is CASSLVEGYYGYTF. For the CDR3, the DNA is TGTGCCAGCAGCTTAGTGGAGGGATACTATGGCTACACCTTC.

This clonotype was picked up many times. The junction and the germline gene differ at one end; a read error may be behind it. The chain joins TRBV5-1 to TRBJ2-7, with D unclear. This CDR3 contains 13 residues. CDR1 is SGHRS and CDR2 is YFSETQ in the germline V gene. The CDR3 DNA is TGTGCCAGCAGCCAAACGGATACCTACGAGCAGTACTTC. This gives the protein CASSQTDTYEQYF.

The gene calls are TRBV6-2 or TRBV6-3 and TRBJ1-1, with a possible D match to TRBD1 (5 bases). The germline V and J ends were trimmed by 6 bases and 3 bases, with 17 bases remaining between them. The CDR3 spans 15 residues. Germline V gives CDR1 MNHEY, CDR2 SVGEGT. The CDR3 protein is CASSPSGQGYTEAFF. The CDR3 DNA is TGTGCCAGCAGCCCCTCCGGGCAGGGATACACTGAAGCTTTCTTT.

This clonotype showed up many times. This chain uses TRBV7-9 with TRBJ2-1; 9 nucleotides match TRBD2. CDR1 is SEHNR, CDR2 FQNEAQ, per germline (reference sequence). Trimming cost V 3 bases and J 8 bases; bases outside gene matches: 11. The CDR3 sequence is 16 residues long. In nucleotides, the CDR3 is TGTGCCAGCAGCTTGATGGCGGGGGGGCCCCTTGATGAGCAGTTCTTC. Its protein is CASSLMAGGPLDEQFF.

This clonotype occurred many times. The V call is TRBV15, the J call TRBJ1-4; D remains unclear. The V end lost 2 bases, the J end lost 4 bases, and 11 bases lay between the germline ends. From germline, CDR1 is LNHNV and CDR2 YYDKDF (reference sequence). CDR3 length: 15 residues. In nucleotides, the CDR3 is TGTGCCACCAGCAGATCAAACCCTAGTAATGAAAAACTGTTTTTT. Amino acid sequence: CATSRSNPSNEKLFF. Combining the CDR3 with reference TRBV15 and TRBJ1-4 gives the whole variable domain DAMVIQNPRYQVTQFGKPVTLSCSQTLNHNVMYWYQQKSSQAPKLLFHYYDKDFNNEADTPDNFQSRRPNTSFCFLDIRSPGLGDTAMYLCATSRSNPSNEKLFFGSGTQLSVL.

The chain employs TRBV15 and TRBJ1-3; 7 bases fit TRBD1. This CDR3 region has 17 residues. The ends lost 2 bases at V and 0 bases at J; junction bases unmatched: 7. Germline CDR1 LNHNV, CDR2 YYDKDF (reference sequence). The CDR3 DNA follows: TGTGCCACCAGCAGATCCGGGACAGCGAACTCTGGAAACACCATATATTTT. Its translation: CATSRSGTANSGNTIYF.

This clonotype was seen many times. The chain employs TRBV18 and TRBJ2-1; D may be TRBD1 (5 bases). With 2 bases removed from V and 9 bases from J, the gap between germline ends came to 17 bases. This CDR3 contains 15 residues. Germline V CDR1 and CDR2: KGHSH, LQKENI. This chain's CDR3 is CASSPTGTPNAEQFF. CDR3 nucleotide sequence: TGTGCCAGCTCACCAACAGGAACGCCCAACGCTGAGCAGTTCTTC.

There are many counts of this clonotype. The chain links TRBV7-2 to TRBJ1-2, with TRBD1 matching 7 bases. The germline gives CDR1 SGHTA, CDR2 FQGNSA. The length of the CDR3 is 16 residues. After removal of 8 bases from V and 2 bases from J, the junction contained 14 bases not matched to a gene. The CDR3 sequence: CASGKGRDSLNYGYTF. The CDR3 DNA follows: TGTGCCAGCGGAAAAGGGCGGGACAGCCTCAACTATGGCTACACCTTC.

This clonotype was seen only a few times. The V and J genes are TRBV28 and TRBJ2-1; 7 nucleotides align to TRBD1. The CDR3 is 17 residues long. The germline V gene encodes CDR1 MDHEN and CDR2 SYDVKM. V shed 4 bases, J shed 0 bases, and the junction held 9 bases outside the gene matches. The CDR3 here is CASSSYRGDSSYNEQFF. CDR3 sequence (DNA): TGTGCCAGCAGTTCCTACAGGGGCGATAGCTCCTACAATGAGCAGTTCTTC.

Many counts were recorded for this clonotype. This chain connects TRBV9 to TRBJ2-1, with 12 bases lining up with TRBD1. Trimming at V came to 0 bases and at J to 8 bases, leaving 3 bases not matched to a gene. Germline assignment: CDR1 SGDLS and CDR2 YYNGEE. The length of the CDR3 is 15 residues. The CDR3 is CASSVAGTGGYEQFF. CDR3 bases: TGTGCCAGCAGCGTAGCAGGGACAGGGGGCTATGAGCAGTTCTTC.

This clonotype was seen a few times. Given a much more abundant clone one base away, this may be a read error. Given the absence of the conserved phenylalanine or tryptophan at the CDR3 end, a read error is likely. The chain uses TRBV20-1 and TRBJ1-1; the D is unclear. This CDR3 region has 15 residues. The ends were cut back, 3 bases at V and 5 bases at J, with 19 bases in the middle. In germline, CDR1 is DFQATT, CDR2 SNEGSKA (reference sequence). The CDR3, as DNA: TGCAGTGCTAGTTCTCAAAAGGCCCGAAGGACTGAAGCTTTCCTT. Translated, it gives CSASSQKARRTEAFL.

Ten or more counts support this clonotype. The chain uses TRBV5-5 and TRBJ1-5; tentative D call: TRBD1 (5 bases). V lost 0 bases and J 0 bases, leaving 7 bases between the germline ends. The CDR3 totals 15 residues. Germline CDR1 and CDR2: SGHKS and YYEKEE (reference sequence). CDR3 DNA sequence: TGTGCCAGCAGCTTGGGGGACTTTAGCAATCAGCCCCAGCATTTT. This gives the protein CASSLGDFSNQPQHF.

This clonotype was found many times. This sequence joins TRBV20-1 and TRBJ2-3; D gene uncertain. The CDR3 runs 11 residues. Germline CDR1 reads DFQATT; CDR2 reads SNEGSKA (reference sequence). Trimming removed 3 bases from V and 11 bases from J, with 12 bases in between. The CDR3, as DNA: TGCAGTGCTAGCGGGCCCCCGGGGCAGTATTTT. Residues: CSASGPPGQYF.

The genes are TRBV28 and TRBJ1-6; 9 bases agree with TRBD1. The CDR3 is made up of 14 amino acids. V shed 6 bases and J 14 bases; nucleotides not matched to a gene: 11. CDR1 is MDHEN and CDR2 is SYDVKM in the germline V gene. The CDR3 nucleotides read TGTGCCAGCAGATCGGACAGGGGTTCGGGAGCCCTCCACTTT. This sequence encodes CASRSDRGSGALHF.

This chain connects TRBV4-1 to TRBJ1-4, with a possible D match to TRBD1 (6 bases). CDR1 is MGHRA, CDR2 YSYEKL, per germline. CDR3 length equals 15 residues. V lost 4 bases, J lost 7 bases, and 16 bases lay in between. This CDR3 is CASSPTNRDGEKLFF. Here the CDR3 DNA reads TGCGCCAGCAGCCCGACTAACAGGGATGGTGAAAAACTGTTTTTT.

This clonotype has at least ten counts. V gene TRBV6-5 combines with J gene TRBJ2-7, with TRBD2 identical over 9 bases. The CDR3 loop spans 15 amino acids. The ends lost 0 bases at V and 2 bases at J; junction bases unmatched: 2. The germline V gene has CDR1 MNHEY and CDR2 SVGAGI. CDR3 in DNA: TGTGCCAGCAGTTACTCCGCGGGAGGGGCCTACGAGCAGTACTTC. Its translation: CASSYSAGGAYEQYF.

CDR3 in amino acids: CASSFAGQGGFYGYTF. The CDR3 coding sequence is TGTGCCAGCAGCTTTGCGGGACAGGGAGGATTCTATGGCTACACCTTC. The V and J genes are TRBV5-4 and TRBJ1-2, with 9 bases matching TRBD1. The CDR3 length is 16 residues. CDR1 SGHNT and CDR2 YYREEE come from the germline V gene (reference sequence). Trimming cost V 2 bases and J 4 bases; bases outside gene matches: 9.

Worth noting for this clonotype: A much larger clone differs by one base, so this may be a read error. CDR3 bases: TGCAGTGCTAGAGGGAGAAGTGGGCACGAGCAGTACTTC. Amino acids: CSARGRSGHEQYF. J is TRBJ2-7 and V is TRBV20-1; the D is unclear. V gave up 1 base and J gave up 5 bases, with 12 bases separating them. The CDR3 is 13 amino acids. Germline CDR1 and CDR2: DFQATT and SNEGSKA (reference sequence).

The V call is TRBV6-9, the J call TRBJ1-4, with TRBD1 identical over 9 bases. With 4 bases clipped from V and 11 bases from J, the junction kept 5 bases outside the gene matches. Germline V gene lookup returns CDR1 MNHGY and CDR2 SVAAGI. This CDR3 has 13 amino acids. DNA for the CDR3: TGTGCCAGCAGTTGGGGACAGGGCCAGAAACTGTTTTTT. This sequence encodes CASSWGQGQKLFF.

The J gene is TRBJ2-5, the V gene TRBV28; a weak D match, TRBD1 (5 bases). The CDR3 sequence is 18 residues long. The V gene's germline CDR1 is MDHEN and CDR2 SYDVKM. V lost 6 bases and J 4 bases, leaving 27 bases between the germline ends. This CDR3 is CASSLINGAISHRETQYF. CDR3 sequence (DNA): TGTGCCAGCAGCTTGATCAATGGGGCTATTTCTCATAGAGAGACCCAGTACTTC.

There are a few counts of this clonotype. CDR3 amino acids: CASSHRQDRYTF. The DNA of the CDR3 is TGTGCCAGCAGCCACCGACAGGACCGCTACACCTTC. The chain has TRBV7-9 and TRBJ1-2; TRBD1 might be the D (6 bases). The CDR3 has 12 residues. The V end lost 5 bases, the J end lost 9 bases, and 13 bases lay between the germline ends. Looked up from germline, CDR1 is SEHNR and CDR2 is FQNEAQ (reference sequence).

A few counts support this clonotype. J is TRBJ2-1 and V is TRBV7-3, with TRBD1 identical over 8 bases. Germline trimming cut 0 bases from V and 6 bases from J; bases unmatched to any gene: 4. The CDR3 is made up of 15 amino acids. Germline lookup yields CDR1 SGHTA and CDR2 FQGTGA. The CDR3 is CASSLTLTGGNEQFF. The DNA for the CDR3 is TGTGCCAGCAGCTTAACGCTAACAGGGGGCAATGAGCAGTTCTTC.